The 24 T cell receptor beta chains reported below all come from one sample, sequenced in a study of blood T cell repertoires in COVID-19. The method was immunoSEQ multiplex PCR; TCRdb's version includes in-frame clones alone and lacks a portion of them. The sample carries fewer than 180,000 clones, 84% recorded once. Sequencing was carried out using peripheral blood. All receptors derive from a man between 65 and 85 years old with acute or convalescent COVID-19.

This chain connects TRBV6-6 to TRBJ2-7; D not resolved. Germline V gene sequence: CDR1 MNHNY, CDR2 SVGAGI (reference sequence). The CDR3 has 14 amino acids. V was shortened by 2 bases and J by 7 bases, with 15 bases between the two germline ends. This CDR3 is CASSYGLDPPEQYF. CDR3 DNA sequence: TGTGCCAGCAGTTACGGTCTAGACCCCCCAGAGCAGTACTTC.

The rearrangement joins TRBV19 to TRBJ2-2; 8 bases agree with TRBD1. The CDR3 runs to 13 residues. Trimming removed 5 bases from V and 6 bases from J; junction bases left unmatched: 2. Germline V lookup: CDR1 LNHDA, CDR2 SQIVND (reference sequence). Written as DNA, the CDR3 is TGTGCCAGTAGTGGGGACAGGTCCGGGGAGCTGTTTTTT. It is translated as CASSGDRSGELFF. Full variable domain (missing parts from reference TRBV19 and TRBJ2-2): DGGITQSPKYLFRKEGQNVTLSCEQNLNHDAMYWYRQDPGQGLRLIYYSQIVNDFQKGDIAEGYSVSREKKESFPLTVTSAQKNPTAFYLCASSGDRSGELFFGEGSRLTVL.

This clone was picked up one time. The V gene is TRBV19, the J gene TRBJ2-3, with 11 bases that match TRBD1. With V trimmed by 5 bases and J by 5 bases, 6 bases remained unmatched. CDR3 length: 15 amino acids. Germline V gene data show CDR1 as LNHDA and CDR2 as SQIVND (reference sequence). The CDR3 bases are TGTGCCAGTAGTGGCGGGACAGGGGGTGGAGATACGCAGTATTTT. This encodes CASSGGTGGGDTQYF. Looking up the rest from reference TRBV19 and TRBJ2-3 gives the full variable domain: DGGITQSPKYLFRKEGQNVTLSCEQNLNHDAMYWYRQDPGQGLRLIYYSQIVNDFQKGDIAEGYSVSREKKESFPLTVTSAQKNPTAFYLCASSGGTGGGDTQYFGPGTRLTVL.

The chain is built from TRBV2 and TRBJ2-7; 7 positions agree with TRBD1. CDR1 SNHLY and CDR2 FYNNEI come from the germline V gene. The ends lost 6 bases at V and 1 base at J; junction bases unmatched: 12. The CDR3 has 16 amino acids. CDR3 sequence (DNA): TGTGCCAGCAGCATTCTGACAGGGATTCGGTCCTACGAGCAGTACTTC. This sequence encodes CASSILTGIRSYEQYF.

The chain combines TRBV5-1 with TRBJ2-3; TRBD1 matches at 9 bases. Germline CDR1 is SGHRS and CDR2 is YFSETQ. The CDR3 consists of 16 residues. V lost 2 bases to trimming and J lost 6 bases; unmatched junction nucleotides: 10. CDR3 sequence (DNA): TGCGCCAGCAGCTTACCCCAACAGGGGGCGACTGATACGCAGTATTTT. This translates into CASSLPQQGATDTQYF.

This clone was found a few times. J is TRBJ2-1 and V is TRBV12-5, with 7 bases that match TRBD1. After removal of 6 bases from V and 9 bases from J, the junction contained 11 bases not matched to a gene. The germline V gene has CDR1 LGHNT and CDR2 FRNRAP. The CDR3 runs 14 residues. In DNA, the CDR3 is TGTGCTAGTGGCCCGACAGGGATGTATCGTGAGCAGTTCTTC. As protein: CASGPTGMYREQFF.

The chain recombines TRBV5-1 with TRBJ2-6; a possible D gene is TRBD2 (7 bases). CDR3 length: 14 amino acids. V lost 7 bases to trimming and J lost 2 bases, with 10 bases between them. The germline V gene has CDR1 SGHRS and CDR2 YFSETQ. CDR3 bases: TGCGCCAGCGGGGGGGCGGCTGGGGCCAACGTCCTGACTTTC. Its protein product is CASGGAAGANVLTF.

This chain connects TRBV11-2 to TRBJ2-7; 9 nucleotides agree with TRBD1. V lost 5 bases to trimming and J lost 4 bases; unmatched junction nucleotides: 12. Germline lookup yields CDR1 SGHAT and CDR2 FQNNGV. The CDR3 sequence is 16 residues long. The CDR3 coding sequence is TGTGCCAGCAGCAGCGTGCGGGGACAGGGTCCATACGAGCAGTACTTC. Translating it yields CASSSVRGQGPYEQYF.

The J gene is TRBJ2-2, the V gene TRBV7-2, with D perhaps matching TRBD1 (5 bases). The CDR3 totals 14 residues. Germline V gives CDR1 SGHTA, CDR2 FQGNSA. Trimming shortened V by 4 bases and J by 1 base, and 7 bases separated the two germline ends. CDR3 DNA sequence: TGTGCCAGCAGCTGGGGCCAGAACACCGGGGAGCTGTTTTTT. This encodes CASSWGQNTGELFF.

The rearrangement links TRBV30 to TRBJ2-3; D possibly corresponds to TRBD1 (6 bases). Germline assignment: CDR1 GTSNPN and CDR2 SVGIG (reference sequence). The germline V and J ends were trimmed by 3 bases and 2 bases, with 12 bases remaining between them. This CDR3 comprises 14 residues. The DNA of the CDR3 is TGTGCCTGGAGGTCCGGGACAACCACAGATACGCAGTATTTT. Protein: CAWRSGTTTDTQYF.

This clone was counted only a few times. V and J are TRBV6-5 and TRBJ1-2; 12 bases are a match to TRBD1. The CDR3 totals 16 residues. Trimming removed 3 bases from V and 4 bases from J; junction bases left unmatched: 6. Looked up from germline, CDR1 is MNHEY and CDR2 is SVGAGI. CDR3 in DNA: TGTGCCAGCAGTTATGTGGGGACAGGGGGCCGCTATGGCTACACCTTC. Translation gives CASSYVGTGGRYGYTF.

This chain links TRBV7-9 with TRBJ2-1, with 16 bases matching TRBD2. Germline CDR1 and CDR2: SEHNR and FQNEAQ (reference sequence). V was pared by 5 bases and J by 9 bases, with 7 bases of the junction left unmatched. The CDR3 spans 16 residues. The CDR3 spells CASSVGTSGRAREQFF. CDR3 coding DNA: TGTGCCAGCAGCGTCGGGACTAGCGGGAGGGCCCGTGAGCAGTTCTTC.

The chain is built from TRBV6-5 and TRBJ1-2, with TRBD1 matching 9 bases. The germline V gene encodes CDR1 MNHEY and CDR2 SVGAGI. The CDR3 extends over 15 amino acids. V trimming: 6 bases; J trimming: 5 bases; junction bases outside the gene matches: 10. The CDR3 sequence: CASSSGTGRGYGYTF. In DNA, the CDR3 is TGTGCCAGCAGCTCCGGGACAGGGAGAGGGTATGGCTACACCTTC.

The chain couples TRBV5-1 to TRBJ1-2; possibly TRBD1 for D (5 bases). The CDR3 sequence is 16 residues long. Trimming left V 0 bases short and J 0 bases short, with 12 bases between. The V gene's germline CDR1 is SGHRS and CDR2 YFSETQ. The CDR3 DNA follows: TGCGCCAGCAGCTTGGATCGGGGGACCGCTAACTATGGCTACACCTTC. Its translation: CASSLDRGTANYGYTF.

This clone was seen a handful of times. The chain is built from TRBV28 and TRBJ1-4; 7 bases are shared with TRBD1. Germline values: CDR1 MDHEN, CDR2 SYDVKM. CDR3 size: 14 residues. Trimming at V came to 6 bases and at J to 5 bases, leaving 6 bases not matched to a gene. The CDR3 nucleotides are TGTGCCAGCAGCATACAGGGGACAAATGAAAAACTGTTTTTT. It yields the protein CASSIQGTNEKLFF.

Here the CDR3 reads CASSQKPGQIKETQYF. CDR3 sequence (DNA): TGTGCCAGCAGCCAAAAACCGGGACAGATTAAAGAGACCCAGTACTTC. This sequence joins TRBV3-1 (or the pseudogene TRBV3-2) and TRBJ2-5; 7 bases align to TRBD1. Unmatched junction bases numbered 9, after V lost 2 bases and J lost 3 bases. Germline V gene lookup returns CDR1 LGHDT and CDR2 YNNKEL (reference sequence). The CDR3 length is 16 residues.

The V gene is TRBV19, the J gene TRBJ2-2, with 11 bases fitting TRBD1. The CDR3 length is 14 residues. V dropped 9 bases and J dropped 6; count of bases not matched to a gene: 6. From germline, CDR1 is LNHDA and CDR2 SQIVND (reference sequence). The CDR3 reads CASRDRGSAGELFF. In DNA, the CDR3 is TGTGCCAGCCGGGACAGGGGGTCCGCCGGGGAGCTGTTTTTT.

V gene TRBV19 combines with J gene TRBJ1-5; 7 positions agree with TRBD1. Losses at the gene ends were 6 bases for V and 5 bases for J; bases not matched to a gene: 10. Germline CDR1 reads LNHDA; CDR2 reads SQIVND (reference sequence). There are 15 residues in the CDR3. In DNA, the CDR3 is TGTGCCAGTAGCATCAGGGCAGGGACAGATCAGCCCCAGCATTTT. This gives the protein CASSIRAGTDQPQHF.

This rearrangement joins TRBV3-1 (or the pseudogene TRBV3-2) to TRBJ2-5; TRBD2 matches at 16 bases. This CDR3 spans 17 amino acids. J lost 5 bases, V lost 3 bases, and 6 bases had no gene match. Germline CDR1 LGHDT, CDR2 YNNKEL (reference sequence). The chain's CDR3 is CASSQGLAGGPGETQYF. CDR3 in DNA: TGTGCCAGCAGCCAGGGACTAGCGGGAGGGCCGGGCGAGACCCAGTACTTC.

The chain links TRBV9 to TRBJ2-3, with 9 bases lining up with TRBD1. Trimming at V came to 4 bases and at J to 4 bases, leaving 10 bases not matched to a gene. The CDR3 has 16 residues. Germline V lookup: CDR1 SGDLS, CDR2 YYNGEE. Here the CDR3 reads CASSPRQGEGADTQYF. CDR3 in DNA: TGTGCCAGCAGCCCTCGACAGGGGGAGGGGGCAGATACGCAGTATTTT.

The chain combines TRBV7-3 with TRBJ2-1, with 9 bases matching TRBD2. Trimming took 2 bases from V and 3 from J; bases not matched to a gene: 5. The V gene's germline CDR1 is SGHTA and CDR2 FQGTGA. The CDR3 has 16 amino acids. The CDR3 here is CASSLEAGGLYNEQFF. In DNA form, the CDR3 reads TGTGCCAGCAGCTTAGAAGCGGGGGGCCTCTACAATGAGCAGTTCTTC. Full variable domain (rest looked up from reference TRBV7-3 and TRBJ2-1): GAGVSQTPSNKVTEKGKYVELRCDPISGHTALYWYRQSLGQGPEFLIYFQGTGAADDSGLPNDRFFAVRPEGSVSTLKIQRTERGDSAVYLCASSLEAGGLYNEQFFGPGTRLTVL.

The genes are TRBV19 and TRBJ2-6; TRBD1 agrees at 10 bases. The trim removed 5 bases at V and 0 bases at J, leaving 4 bases unmatched. The CDR3 runs to 17 residues. In germline, CDR1 is LNHDA, CDR2 SQIVND (reference sequence). As DNA, the CDR3 is TGTGCCAGTAGTCGACGACAGGGGGCCTCTGGGGCCAACGTCCTGACTTTC. This translates into CASSRRQGASGANVLTF.

The V gene is TRBV11-2, the J gene TRBJ1-2; D gene unclear. Germline CDR1 SGHAT, CDR2 FQNNGV. The CDR3 totals 13 residues. Trimming shortened V by 0 bases and J by 9 bases, and 11 bases separated the two germline ends. Here the CDR3 reads CASSLDLPSSYTF. The CDR3 DNA is TGTGCCAGCAGCTTAGATCTCCCCAGTAGCTACACCTTC.

V gene TRBV9 combines with J gene TRBJ2-4; 7 bases line up with TRBD1. The ends lost 8 bases at V and 9 bases at J; junction bases unmatched: 8. CDR3 size: 12 residues. The germline gives CDR1 SGDLS, CDR2 YYNGEE. The CDR3 loop is CARRQGTSIQYF. CDR3 DNA: TGTGCCAGACGACAGGGAACGAGCATTCAGTACTTC.